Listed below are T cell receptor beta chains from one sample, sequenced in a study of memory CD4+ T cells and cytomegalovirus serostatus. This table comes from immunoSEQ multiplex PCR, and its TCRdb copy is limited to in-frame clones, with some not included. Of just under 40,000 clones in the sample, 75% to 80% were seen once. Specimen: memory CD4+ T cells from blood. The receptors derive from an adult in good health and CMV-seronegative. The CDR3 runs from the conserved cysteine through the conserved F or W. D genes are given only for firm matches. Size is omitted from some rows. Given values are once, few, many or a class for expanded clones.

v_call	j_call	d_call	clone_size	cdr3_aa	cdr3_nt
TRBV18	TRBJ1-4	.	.	CASSPSQGSEKLFF	TGTGCCAGCTCACCGTCGCAGGGAAGTGAAAAACTGTTTTTT
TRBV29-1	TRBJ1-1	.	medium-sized	CSVERGNTEAFF	TGCAGCGTTGAGAGGGGGAACACTGAAGCTTTCTTT
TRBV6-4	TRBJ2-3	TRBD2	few	CASSDSTSGGDTQYF	TGTGCCAGCAGTGACTCGACTAGCGGGGGGGATACGCAGTATTTT
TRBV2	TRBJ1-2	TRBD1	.	CASSPGQAYGYTF	TGTGCCAGCTCCCCGGGACAGGCATATGGCTACACCTTC
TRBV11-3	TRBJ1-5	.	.	CASSSQRGRGSNQPQHF	TGTGCCAGCAGCTCCCAACGGGGCAGGGGAAGCAATCAGCCCCAGCATTTT
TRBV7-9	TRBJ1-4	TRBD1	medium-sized	CASSLEGQGREKLFF	TGTGCCAGCAGCTTAGAGGGACAGGGACGGGAAAAACTGTTTTTT
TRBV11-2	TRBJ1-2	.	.	CASSLRFRVGSGYTF	TGTGCCAGCAGCTTAAGGTTCAGGGTGGGTTCTGGCTACACCTTC
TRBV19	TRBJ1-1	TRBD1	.	CASSKGQPNTEAFF	TGTGCCAGTAGTAAGGGACAGCCGAACACTGAAGCTTTCTTT
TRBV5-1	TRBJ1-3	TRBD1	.	CASSLEGRGAGNTIYF	TGCGCCAGCAGCTTGGAGGGCAGGGGGGCTGGAAACACCATATATTTT
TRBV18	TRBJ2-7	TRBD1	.	CASSTGGIHEQYF	TGTGCCAGCTCAACAGGGGGCATTCACGAGCAGTACTTC
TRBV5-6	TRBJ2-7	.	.	CASSPRPEHEQYF	TGTGCCTCCTCCCCCCGTCCCGAGCACGAGCAGTACTTC
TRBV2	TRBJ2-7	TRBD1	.	CASLGSGQGSYEQYF	TGTGCCAGCCTCGGGTCGGGACAGGGGTCCTACGAGCAGTACTTC
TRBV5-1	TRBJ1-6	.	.	CASSLERLNNSPLHF	TGCGCCAGCAGCTTGGAACGGCTGAATAATTCACCCCTCCACTTT
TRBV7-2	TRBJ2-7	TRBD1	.	CASGRDSYYEQYF	TGTGCCAGCGGACGGGACAGTTACTACGAGCAGTACTTC
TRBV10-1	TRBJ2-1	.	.	CASSTDYNEQFF	TGCGCCAGCAGCACGGACTACAATGAGCAGTTCTTC
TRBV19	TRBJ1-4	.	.	CASSTRQYGEGEKLFF	TGTGCCAGTAGTACGCGGCAGTATGGGGAGGGGGAAAAACTGTTTTTT